A selection of T cell receptor beta chains follows, all from one sample in a study of T cell responses to AZD1222 COVID-19 vaccine. Repertoires were generated with immunoSEQ multiplex PCR, while TCRdb's copy carries only in-frame clones and drops some. The table shows 120,000 to 150,000 clones, with more than 70% occurring only once. Sequenced here: peripheral blood, sampled 28 days after the second AZD1222 dose. The receptors were sampled from an adult who received the AZD1222 COVID-19 vaccine. Both conserved end residues are part of each CDR3. Fields, in order: D gene, J gene, clone size, V gene, CDR3 DNA, CDR3 protein. D genes are given only for firm matches. Size values are once, few and many counts, or a class for expanded clones, and some rows have none.

D gene: TRBD2; J gene: TRBJ2-3; clone size: .; V gene: TRBV6-5; CDR3 DNA: TGTGCCAGCAGACCGGCGGGGGATAGCACAGATACGCAGTATTTT; CDR3 protein: CASRPAGDSTDTQYF
D gene: TRBD2; J gene: TRBJ2-1; clone size: .; V gene: TRBV6-2/TRBV6-3; CDR3 DNA: TGTGCCAGCAGTTACCTTGCGGGGGACAATGAGCAGTTCTTC; CDR3 protein: CASSYLAGDNEQFF
D gene: .; J gene: TRBJ1-2; clone size: .; V gene: TRBV4-1; CDR3 DNA: TGCGCCAGCAGCCAAGTAAACAGGGAGGATGGCTACACCTTC; CDR3 protein: CASSQVNREDGYTF
D gene: .; J gene: TRBJ2-3; clone size: .; V gene: TRBV29-1; CDR3 DNA: TGCAGCGTTGAGTGGAGAATTGGAGATACGCAGTATTTT; CDR3 protein: CSVEWRIGDTQYF
D gene: .; J gene: TRBJ1-4; clone size: .; V gene: TRBV7-9; CDR3 DNA: TGTGCCAGCAGCCCGACAGGTCAGGGAGAAAAACTGTTTTTT; CDR3 protein: CASSPTGQGEKLFF
D gene: .; J gene: TRBJ1-3; clone size: .; V gene: TRBV28; CDR3 DNA: TGTGCCAGCAGTTTACCCCTGACTGGAAACACCATATATTTT; CDR3 protein: CASSLPLTGNTIYF
D gene: .; J gene: TRBJ2-3; clone size: .; V gene: TRBV29-1; CDR3 DNA: TGCAGCGTTGAAGATCCAGCCACTAGCACAGATACGCAGTATTTT; CDR3 protein: CSVEDPATSTDTQYF
D gene: .; J gene: TRBJ2-5; clone size: .; V gene: TRBV19; CDR3 DNA: TGTGCCAGTAGTAAAGAGGGGGACACCGGATTAGGGGCCCAGTACTTC; CDR3 protein: CASSKEGDTGLGAQYF
D gene: TRBD2; J gene: TRBJ2-1; clone size: few; V gene: TRBV11-3; CDR3 DNA: TGTGCCAGCAGCTTAACTAGCGGGAGCAGGAATGAGCAGTTCTTC; CDR3 protein: CASSLTSGSRNEQFF
D gene: .; J gene: TRBJ1-1; clone size: .; V gene: TRBV30; CDR3 DNA: TGTGCCTGGATCCCGATCAGGGAAAAGAACACTGAAGCTTTCTTT; CDR3 protein: CAWIPIREKNTEAFF
D gene: TRBD1; J gene: TRBJ1-6; clone size: few; V gene: TRBV7-2; CDR3 DNA: TGTGCCAGCAGCCCGAGGGGACAGGGAGGAACCTATAATTCACCCCTCCACTTT; CDR3 protein: CASSPRGQGGTYNSPLHF
D gene: .; J gene: TRBJ1-4; clone size: .; V gene: TRBV27; CDR3 DNA: TGTGCCAGCAGTTTAGGGTCCGCAACTAATGAAAAACTGTTTTTT; CDR3 protein: CASSLGSATNEKLFF
D gene: TRBD1; J gene: TRBJ2-1; clone size: .; V gene: TRBV6-6; CDR3 DNA: TGTGCCAGCAGTTACGTGCAGGGGGCGCACGATGAGCAGTTCTTC; CDR3 protein: CASSYVQGAHDEQFF
D gene: .; J gene: TRBJ1-2; clone size: .; V gene: TRBV12-3/TRBV12-4; CDR3 DNA: TGTGCCAGCAGCCGGGGGGGTTTCTATGGCTACACCTTC; CDR3 protein: CASSRGGFYGYTF
D gene: TRBD1; J gene: TRBJ1-2; clone size: .; V gene: TRBV11-2; CDR3 DNA: TGTGCCAGCAGACTTCCGGGACAGGGGACTTCTAACTATGGCTACACCTTC; CDR3 protein: CASRLPGQGTSNYGYTF
D gene: .; J gene: TRBJ1-1; clone size: .; V gene: TRBV19; CDR3 DNA: TGTGCCAGTAGTGGCGGGGGAAAGGCGAACACTGAAGCTTTCTTT; CDR3 protein: CASSGGGKANTEAFF
D gene: .; J gene: TRBJ1-4; clone size: .; V gene: TRBV19; CDR3 DNA: TGTGCCAGTAGTATGTCGGCATCGAGGAAACTGTTTTTT; CDR3 protein: CASSMSASRKLFF
D gene: .; J gene: TRBJ2-7; clone size: .; V gene: TRBV20-1; CDR3 DNA: TGCAGTGGCGGGACATCCTACGAGCAGTACTTC; CDR3 protein: CSGGTSYEQYF
D gene: .; J gene: TRBJ2-7; clone size: few; V gene: TRBV15; CDR3 DNA: TGTGCCACCAGCATGGGTGCCGCAGGCGGTCGCCACGAGCAGTACTTC; CDR3 protein: CATSMGAAGGRHEQYF
D gene: .; J gene: TRBJ2-1; clone size: .; V gene: TRBV19; CDR3 DNA: TGTGCCAGTAGTACTGGGGATAGCGGCCCAGGGTATGAGCAGTTCTTC; CDR3 protein: CASSTGDSGPGYEQFF
D gene: .; J gene: TRBJ1-1; clone size: .; V gene: TRBV12-5; CDR3 DNA: TGTGCTAGTGGTTTCGGTCGAGCTGAAGCTTTCTTT; CDR3 protein: CASGFGRAEAFF
D gene: .; J gene: TRBJ2-3; clone size: .; V gene: TRBV7-2; CDR3 DNA: TGTGCCAGCAGCTTAGACTACGTCGATACGCAGTATTTT; CDR3 protein: CASSLDYVDTQYF
D gene: .; J gene: TRBJ1-5; clone size: few; V gene: TRBV30; CDR3 DNA: TGTGCCTGGAGTGTACCAGGGACACAGAATCAGCCCCAGCATTTT; CDR3 protein: CAWSVPGTQNQPQHF